The TCR beta chain under discussion was sequenced for a study of cytomegalovirus exposure and HLA in healthy donors. Whole-study results and caveats: In a later analysis, parvovirus B19, influenza, CMV and Epstein-Barr virus appeared linked to several top co-occurrence clusters. For most TCR sequences rarity was the rule, although some public TCRs occurred in many donors.

This clone was seen more than once but under ten times. Its antigen is undetermined. Germline assignment: CDR1 MNHEY and CDR2 SVGAGI. The CDR3 has 15 residues. Between the trimmed V and J ends, which lost 0 bases and 0 bases, there was a span of 8 bases. Amplification used 60 Vbeta primers and 13 Jbeta primers. Sequencing used immunoSEQ multiplex PCR; TCRdb keeps in-frame clones, though not all of them. The repertoire consists of 75,000 to 80,000 clones, with around 78% occurring once and the leading ten covering approximately 1.5%. This sequence joins TRBV6-5 and TRBJ1-1; D call uncertain. The sample consisted of PBMCs. This receptor was obtained from a man aged 35 to 55 in good health and CMV-seronegative. CDR3 loop: CASSYSKAVNTEAFF. The CDR3 DNA follows: TGTGCCAGCAGTTACTCGAAGGCGGTGAACACTGAAGCTTTCTTT.